Sequencing of this T cell receptor beta chain was carried out in a study of blood T cells in healthy people across ages (dated by TCRdb to between 2014 and 2017). General notes on the study: In model experiments, template switching captured about one uniquely barcoded TCR beta cDNA molecule for every two T cells. To track age-related changes in TCR beta repertoire diversity, the study relied on deep sequencing normalized with unique cDNA molecular identifiers. The donors were split into four age groups: young (average roughly 15 years), middle-aged (39), aged (around 67) and long-lived (about 74). Donors of different ages were randomly distributed across sequencing lanes to avoid experimental bias. Using the same blood draw, the study looked at two additional independent replicas of 1 million unique cDNA reads for two donors, one aged 18 to 29 and the other aged 80 or older. Beyond this particular receptor, the publication reports: The percentage of naive T cells measured by flow cytometry correlated strongly with observed TCR beta diversity. Since profiling was done on bulk unsorted PBMCs, naive and antigen-experienced compartments could not be conclusively compared. Compared with the aged group, the long-lived group had more naive CD4+ T cells, fewer expanded clones and increased TCR diversity, a pattern suggesting age selection. Because donor CMV infection status was unknown, age-related changes in expanded clonotypes were potentially confounded. As age increased, observed TCR beta diversity per million T cells dropped in a roughly linear way, and a significant reduction was already evident by age roughly 40. Total diversity estimates from one million sequenced T cells were considered lower bounds and underestimates.

Libraries came from 5' RACE. Sequencer: Illumina HiSeq 2500. A second PCR of about 6 to 11 cycles was performed with a sample-barcoded 5' primer and a J-beta primer mix. A template-switch 5' adaptor carrying 12 random nucleotides introduced a unique molecular identifier onto each TCR beta cDNA molecule. Each sample yielded at least 2.5 million CDR3-containing paired-end reads. All of the RNA was converted into first-strand cDNA using the Mint cDNA synthesis kit, with a TRBC-specific oligonucleotide serving as the primer. After uracil-DNA glycosylase treatment, a first 18-cycle PCR used universal primers M1SS and BC2_uni_R on all cDNA. The published analysis was carried out like this. Normalization of each sample was performed by random selection of 1 million high-quality reads, each carrying a distinct molecular identifier. Reads sharing molecular identifiers were discarded rather than binned into consensus sequences. MiTCR, set to a Q25 quality threshold and the strictest error-elimination algorithm, was used for CDR3 identification, clonotype clustering and error correction. A nonparametric unseen species model with Euler transformation was used to estimate lower-bound total TCR beta diversity. Clones were called with MiXCR by TCRdb after fastp trimmed the public reads at Q25, and only in-frame beta chains were retained. Duplicate CDR3 protein sequences are folded into a single record with the most common DNA and genes. TCRdb's processing, not the study's, gives the V and J calls here. For this sample the table gives fewer than 950,000 distinct CDR3 sequences, of which 50% to 65% were detected only once. Clones ranked in the top ten supply about two fifths of the sample.

Systemically healthy Caucasian individuals from Russia, 39 in total and aged roughly 6 to 95 years, were included as donors. Each donor gave about 10 milliliters of peripheral blood, drawn into EDTA-treated Vacutainer tubes. Ficoll-Paque density-gradient centrifugation was used to isolate PBMCs, with at least 7 million per sample. Trizol reagent was used to extract total RNA from the PBMCs, yielding at least 5.5 micrograms per sample. For every donor, an aliquot of PBMCs went through flow cytometry to measure the percentages of naive CD45RAhigh/CD27high T cells. The V and J ends are trimmed by 0 bases and 0 bases, leaving 23 bases between them. CDR1 and CDR2 are read off the germline V gene (reference sequence) as DFQATT and SNEGSKA. Measured from the cysteine to the phenylalanine, the CDR3 is 19 residues long. Only CDR3 DNA remains: 57 bases, in frame from the first base. This clonotype was observed a few times. This receptor's antigen is unknown. The record has no base qualities; no much larger clone is one base away.

This chain joins TRBV20-1 to TRBJ1-1; the D segment could be TRBD1, given 5 matching bases. This TCR was sampled from a man at least 80 years old in good health. The sequenced sample was blood. The sequenced DNA: TGCAGTGCTAGAGATTATACAGGTTCAGAGAAGACCATGAACACTGAAGCTTTCTTT. Its protein product is CSARDYTGSEKTMNTEAFF.